A single sample is the source of the 10 T cell receptor beta chains below, sequenced in a study of CD8+ T cells in alopecia areata. Isolated RNA was reverse transcribed into cDNA used as the sequencing template. Clones were read by immunoSEQ multiplex PCR, and TCRdb kept only the in-frame ones, dropping some. The sample lists roughly 100,000 clones; roughly three fifths were seen once. Treatment in this sample: oral pan-JAK inhibitor, 5-10 mg twice daily. Sequencing used CD8+ T cells sorted from blood, obtained at week 4, from a patient treated with tofacitinib. Source of these receptors: a human donor with alopecia areata.

The chain links TRBV7-9 to TRBJ2-3, with D uncertain. The V gene's germline CDR1 is SEHNR and CDR2 FQNEAQ (reference sequence). V was cut by 5 bases and J by 0 bases, with 12 bases left in between. The CDR3 has 15 amino acids. The DNA of the CDR3 is TGTGCCAGCAGCGAGGACGTCTCTAGCACAGATACGCAGTATTTT. This translates into CASSEDVSSTDTQYF.

The chain has TRBV5-6 and TRBJ2-7; D might be TRBD2 (6 bases). Trimming pared 0 bases from V and 4 bases from J, leaving 14 bases between. CDR3 size: 15 residues. CDR1 is SGHDT and CDR2 is YYEEEE in the germline V gene. CDR3 protein: CASSLGWDSHYEQYF. The CDR3 DNA follows: TGTGCCAGCAGCTTGGGCTGGGACTCACATTACGAGCAGTACTTC.

This sequence joins TRBV2 and TRBJ2-3, with a possible D match to TRBD2 (5 bases). The germline V gene has CDR1 SNHLY and CDR2 FYNNEI. This CDR3 has 15 residues. V lost 3 bases to trimming and J lost 2 bases, with 12 bases between them. The CDR3 nucleotides read TGTGCCAGCAGTGAGGGCCTGGGAGTCACAGATACGCAGTATTTT. The encoded protein is CASSEGLGVTDTQYF.

In this sample, this clone turned up many times. The chain carries TRBV4-1 and TRBJ2-2; D unresolved. This CDR3 region has 14 residues. CDR1 and CDR2 (germline): MGHRA, YSYEKL. V gave up 7 bases and J gave up 4 bases, with 13 bases separating them. The CDR3 nucleotides read TGCGCCAGCACCCCAGTAGGGTCCACCGGGGAGCTGTTTTTT. This sequence encodes CASTPVGSTGELFF.

The rearrangement uses TRBV29-1 and TRBJ1-2, with 10 bases fitting TRBD1. This CDR3 is 14 amino acids long. In germline, CDR1 is SQVTM, CDR2 ANQGSEA. V gave up 6 bases and J gave up 3 bases; unmatched junction bases: 7. The chain's CDR3 is CSVRLTGGDYGYTF. The CDR3, as DNA: TGCAGCGTCCGTTTGACAGGGGGCGACTATGGCTACACCTTC.

This clone turned up a few times. This chain uses TRBV5-1 with TRBJ2-7, with 8 positions matching TRBD1. Germline CDR1 and CDR2: SGHRS and YFSETQ. V trimming: 4 bases; J trimming: 3 bases; junction bases outside the gene matches: 6. The CDR3 has 14 residues. CDR3 nucleotides: TGCGCCAGCAGCCAAGGGACAGGCGTCTACGAGCAGTACTTC. Translating it yields CASSQGTGVYEQYF.

This clone appeared a few times. This rearrangement joins TRBV7-9 to TRBJ2-1; 8 bases map to TRBD2. Germline V gene lookup returns CDR1 SEHNR and CDR2 FQNEAQ (reference sequence). The CDR3 length is 15 residues. V shed 5 bases, J shed 2 bases, and the junction held 5 bases outside the gene matches. CDR3 sequence: CASSPSGRPYNEQFF. Written as DNA, the CDR3 is TGTGCCAGCAGCCCAAGCGGGAGACCCTACAATGAGCAGTTCTTC.

This clone was found a few times. CDR3 in amino acids: CAISEETGVNYGYTF. For the CDR3, the DNA is TGTGCCATCAGTGAGGAGACAGGGGTAAACTATGGCTACACCTTC. This chain joins TRBV10-3 and TRBJ1-2; TRBD1 matches at 8 bases. This CDR3 comprises 15 residues. Germline trimming cut 2 bases from V and 2 bases from J; bases unmatched to any gene: 4. CDR1 is ENHRY, CDR2 SYGVKD, per germline.

This clone was seen once. The gene calls are TRBV14 and TRBJ2-1; D remains unclear. Trimming cost V 2 bases and J 5 bases, with 7 bases left between them. The CDR3 totals 13 residues. Germline CDR1 SGHDN, CDR2 FVKESK. CDR3 nucleotide sequence: TGTGCCAGCAGCCAAATCGGAAACAATGAGCAGTTCTTC. It translates to CASSQIGNNEQFF. Full variable domain (outside the CDR3, taken from reference TRBV14 and TRBJ2-1): EAGVTQFPSHSVIEKGQTVTLRCDPISGHDNLYWYRRVMGKEIKFLLHFVKESKQDESGMPNNRFLAERTGGTYSTLKVQPAELEDSGVYFCASSQIGNNEQFFGPGTRLTVL.

This sequence joins TRBV29-1 and TRBJ1-2; D uncertain. The CDR3 runs 13 residues. Trimming left V 5 bases short and J 2 bases short, with 12 bases between. The germline CDR1 and CDR2 sequences are SQVTM and ANQGSEA. CDR3 amino acids: CSVILDANYGYTF. Here the CDR3 DNA reads TGCAGCGTTATCTTGGACGCCAACTATGGCTACACCTTC. Using reference TRBV29-1 and TRBJ1-2 for the parts outside the CDR3, the full variable domain is SAVISQKPSRDICQRGTSLTIQCQVDSQVTMMFWYRQQPGQSLTLIATANQGSEATYESGFVIDKFPISRPNLTFSTLTVSNMSPEDSSIYLCSVILDANYGYTFGSGTRLTVV.